This T cell receptor beta chain was sequenced during a study of blood T cell repertoires in COVID-19. Study context: Some COVID-19 samples were acute and others convalescent; all came from the United States, Italy and Spain. The analysed material was cDNA or gDNA that came from T cells, B-cell-depleted T cells, or PBMCs.

Per the authors' pipeline: Using reference gene primer amplification, nucleated cell counts were estimated. Method: immunoSEQ multiplex PCR; TCRdb's copy keeps in-frame clones and lacks some. From that table come the V and J calls and clone size; the DNA was used to work out D and trimming. The table includes fewer than 35,000 clones, 85% to 90% detected once. CDR1 SGHNT and CDR2 YYREEE come from the germline V gene (reference sequence). V shed 1 base, J shed 1 base, and the junction held 8 bases outside the gene matches. The CDR3 sequence is 17 residues long. The chain carries TRBV5-4 and TRBJ1-1; 9 positions agree with TRBD1. Sequenced material: peripheral blood. This TCR was recovered from a human donor in a cohort sampled during active COVID-19. CDR3 DNA sequence: TGTGCCAGCAGCTTGCTCGACAGGGGGGTCAGGAACACTGAAGCTTTCTTT. Translation: CASSLLDRGVRNTEAFF.